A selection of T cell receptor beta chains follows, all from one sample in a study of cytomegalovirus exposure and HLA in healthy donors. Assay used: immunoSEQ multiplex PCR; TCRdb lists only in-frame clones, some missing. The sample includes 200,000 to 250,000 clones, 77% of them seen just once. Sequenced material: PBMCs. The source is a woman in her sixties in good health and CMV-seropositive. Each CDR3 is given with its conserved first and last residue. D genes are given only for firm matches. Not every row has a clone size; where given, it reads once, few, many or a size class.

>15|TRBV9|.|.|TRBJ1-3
CASSVAYQGMDTIYF
TGTGCCAGCAGCGTAGCTTACCAGGGGATGGACACCATATATTTT
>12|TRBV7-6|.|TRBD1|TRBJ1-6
CASSSDRVRLHF
TGTGCCAGCAGCTCGGACAGGGTCCGCCTCCACTTT
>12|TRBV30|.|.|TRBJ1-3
CAWSVLGNTIYF
TGTGCCTGGAGTGTACTCGGAAACACCATATATTTT
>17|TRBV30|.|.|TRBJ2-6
CAWSGGQGSSGANVLTF
TGTGCCTGGAGTGGAGGCCAGGGTAGCTCTGGGGCCAACGTCCTGACTTTC
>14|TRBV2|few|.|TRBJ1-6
CATYALIGNSPLHF
TGTGCCACCTACGCCTTGATCGGTAATTCACCCCTCCACTTT
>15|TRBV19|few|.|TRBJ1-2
CASSLLLRGSWGYTF
TGTGCCAGTAGTCTCCTGCTCCGGGGATCGTGGGGCTACACCTTC
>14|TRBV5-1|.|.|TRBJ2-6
CASSFVPGANVLTF
TGCGCCAGCAGCTTCGTCCCCGGGGCCAACGTCCTGACTTTC
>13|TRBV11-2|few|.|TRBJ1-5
CASSLADGQPQHF
TGTGCCAGCAGCTTGGCAGATGGTCAGCCCCAGCATTTT
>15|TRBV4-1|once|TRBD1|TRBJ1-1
CASSPDRGRNTEAFF
TGCGCCAGCAGCCCCGACAGGGGGCGGAATACTGAAGCTTTCTTT
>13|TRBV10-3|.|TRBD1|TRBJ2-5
CAIRTGGQETQYF
TGTGCCATCAGGACAGGGGGACAAGAGACCCAGTACTTC
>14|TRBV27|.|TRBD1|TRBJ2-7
CASSPRDSLYEQYF
TGTGCCAGCAGTCCACGGGACAGCCTCTACGAGCAGTACTTC
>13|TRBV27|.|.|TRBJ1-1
CASTGTLNTEAFF
TGTGCCAGCACCGGGACATTGAACACTGAAGCTTTCTTT
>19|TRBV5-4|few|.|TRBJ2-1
CASSFGPRRALKTYNEQFF
TGTGCCAGCAGCTTCGGTCCTCGGCGGGCCCTTAAGACCTACAATGAGCAGTTCTTC
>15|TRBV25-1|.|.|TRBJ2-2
CAAVHGQGGTGELFF
TGTGCCGCAGTACACGGACAGGGAGGGACCGGGGAGCTGTTTTTT
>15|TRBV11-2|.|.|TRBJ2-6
CASSLVEAGANVLTF
TGTGCCAGCAGCTTAGTCGAGGCTGGGGCCAACGTCCTGACTTTC
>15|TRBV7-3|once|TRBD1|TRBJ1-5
CASSPAGGPNQPQHF
TGTGCCAGCAGCCCTGCAGGGGGTCCGAATCAGCCCCAGCATTTT
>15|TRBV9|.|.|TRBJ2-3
CASSVEGKRTDTQYF
TGTGCCAGCAGCGTAGAGGGGAAGCGCACAGATACGCAGTATTTT
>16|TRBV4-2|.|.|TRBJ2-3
CASSQGRRQVLDTQYF
TGTGCCAGCAGCCAAGGCCGGCGACAGGTTTTAGATACGCAGTATTTT
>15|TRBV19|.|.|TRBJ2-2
CASSTTGWSTGELFF
TGTGCCAGTAGTACCACAGGGTGGAGTACCGGGGAGCTGTTTTTT
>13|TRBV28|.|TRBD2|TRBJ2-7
CASRRGGAREQYF
TGTGCCAGCAGGAGGGGAGGGGCGCGGGAGCAGTACTTC
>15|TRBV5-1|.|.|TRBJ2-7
CASSWDPGQQYEQYF
TGCGCCAGCAGCTGGGATCCGGGACAACAATACGAGCAGTACTTC
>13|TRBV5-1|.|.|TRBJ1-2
CASSLGETYGYTF
TGCGCCAGCAGCTTGGGAGAGACTTATGGCTACACCTTC
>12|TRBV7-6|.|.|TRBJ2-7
CASSLTDYEQYF
TGTGCCAGCAGCTTAACGGACTACGAGCAGTACTTC
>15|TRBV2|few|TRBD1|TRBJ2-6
CASSRQGAGANVLTF
TGTGCCAGCAGCCGACAGGGGGCCGGGGCCAACGTCCTGACTTTC
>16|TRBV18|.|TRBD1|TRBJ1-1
CASSLGDRRMNTEAFF
TGTGCCAGCTCACTTGGGGACAGGAGAATGAACACTGAAGCTTTCTTT
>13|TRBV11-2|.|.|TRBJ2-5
CASRQGLQETQYF
TGTGCCAGCAGACAGGGATTACAAGAGACCCAGTACTTC
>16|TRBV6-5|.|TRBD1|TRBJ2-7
CASSSMTGARAYEQYF
TGTGCCAGCAGTTCCATGACAGGGGCCCGGGCCTACGAGCAGTACTTC
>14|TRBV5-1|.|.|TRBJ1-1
CASSSTGTNTEAFF
TGCGCCAGCAGCTCAACAGGGACCAACACTGAAGCTTTCTTT
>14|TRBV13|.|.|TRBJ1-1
CASSLGQGYTEAFF
TGTGCCAGCAGCTTAGGTCAGGGATACACTGAAGCTTTCTTT
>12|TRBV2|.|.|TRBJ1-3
CASSDRGNTIYF
TGTGCCAGCAGTGATCGGGGAAACACCATATATTTT
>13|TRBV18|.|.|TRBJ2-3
CASSPRTRDTQYF
TGTGCCAGCTCACCACGTACTAGAGATACGCAGTATTTT
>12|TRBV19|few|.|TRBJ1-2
CASSIRFHGYTF
TGTGCCAGTAGTATCAGGTTCCATGGCTACACCTTC
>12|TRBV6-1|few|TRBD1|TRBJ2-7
CAATQEGQGIFF
TGTGCCGCGACCCAAGAGGGACAGGGTATCTTCTTC
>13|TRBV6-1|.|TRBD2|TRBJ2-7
CASRPRGDYEQYF
TGTGCCAGCAGACCGCGGGGGGACTACGAGCAGTACTTC
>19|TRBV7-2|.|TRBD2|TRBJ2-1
CASSLPSGGRTSSYNEQFF
TGTGCCAGCAGCTTGCCTAGCGGGGGACGTACCAGCTCCTACAATGAGCAGTTCTTC
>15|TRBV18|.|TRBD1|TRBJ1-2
CASSPNPGQGLGYTF
TGTGCCAGCTCACCTAACCCGGGACAGGGCTTAGGCTACACCTTC